Listed below are T cell receptor beta chains from one sample, sequenced in a study of cytomegalovirus exposure and HLA in healthy donors. This table comes from immunoSEQ multiplex PCR, and its TCRdb copy is limited to in-frame clones, with some not included. The sample includes some 140,000 clones, 75% to 85% seen only once; the top ten take just over 8%. Sequencing was carried out using PBMCs. The source of these receptors is a woman in her fifties or sixties in good health and CMV-seropositive. Both conserved end residues are part of each CDR3.

CASSQEQDTEAFF,TRBJ1-1,TRBV4-3
CASSESGTLKAFF,TRBJ1-1,TRBV6-1
CASSGKTGIISDEQYF,TRBJ2-7,TRBV9
CASSRGFSYEQYF,TRBJ2-7,TRBV9
CASSRRGQGSYSNQPQHF,TRBJ1-5,TRBV6-4
CASSRAGNQPQHF,TRBJ1-5,TRBV18
CASSLDPGQGENTEAFF,TRBJ1-1,TRBV7-9
CASSWSGTAGGEAFF,TRBJ1-1,TRBV27
CASSPQARGDSPLHF,TRBJ1-6,TRBV18
CASSLIGGQVANYGYTF,TRBJ1-2,TRBV5-1
CASSFGGQGGTPQHF,TRBJ1-5,TRBV5-5
CASSLAYMGQENEKLFF,TRBJ1-4,TRBV7-9
CASSRGQWTGELFF,TRBJ2-2,TRBV28
CAISDRLGSSYNEQFF,TRBJ2-1,TRBV10-3
CASSVANEQFF,TRBJ2-1,TRBV9
CASTFTGLNTEAFF,TRBJ1-1,TRBV7-9
CASSLAGGTPYEQYF,TRBJ2-7,TRBV5-4
CATRDRSSGANVLTF,TRBJ2-6,TRBV6-5
CASSRNGQAQANYGYTF,TRBJ1-2,TRBV4-1
CAIRAGGWDEQFF,TRBJ2-1,TRBV10-3
CSSSSGRMGGGYTF,TRBJ1-2,TRBV7-9
CASSPPGSTPFYGYTF,TRBJ1-2,TRBV7-9
CASGRTAYEQYF,TRBJ2-7,TRBV6-5
CASSLAPTLYGYTF,TRBJ1-2,TRBV7-6
CASSQDGSEQFF,TRBJ2-1,TRBV4-1
CASRIRDRGSGGGYQPQHF,TRBJ1-5,TRBV19
CASSQKPGQPQHF,TRBJ1-5,TRBV4-1
CASSFDPGRGIEQYF,TRBJ2-7,TRBV7-2
CASSGFMGQGFYGYTF,TRBJ1-2,TRBV2
CAISESAGHKNTEAFF,TRBJ1-1,TRBV10-3
CASSLQGFQETQYF,TRBJ2-5,TRBV5-1
CSVESSYEQYF,TRBJ2-7,TRBV29-1
CASSQAGADTQYF,TRBJ2-3,TRBV4-1
CASSFAGALNTEAFF,TRBJ1-1,TRBV14
CASSYAGQGAQEQYF,TRBJ2-7,TRBV6-6